The TCR beta chain described here comes from a study of T cell responses to AZD1222 COVID-19 vaccine. Whole-study findings and limits: Unmutated variant regions reportedly attract nearly half of all spike-specific TCRs. Sampling that yielded the repertoires occurred only after the peak T cell response. Across spike, vaccine-associated CD4 TCRs were found, dominant at 160-218 and 743-854. The study identified only a handful of AZD1222 recipients as seropositive at baseline.

This clone was detected only a few times. Its specificity is not known. The germline gives CDR1 LGHDT, CDR2 YNNKEL (reference sequence). The CDR3 totals 14 residues. The V end was cut by 1 base, the J end by 7 bases, with 8 bases between. Measured with immunoSEQ multiplex PCR; TCRdb has only the in-frame clones, and not every one. The sample yields about 130,000 clones, roughly 92% seen once. This TCR derives from an adult who received the AZD1222 COVID-19 vaccine. The chain is built from TRBV3-1 (or the pseudogene TRBV3-2) and TRBJ1-6; D call uncertain. Sequenced here: peripheral blood, sampled 28 days after the second AZD1222 dose. The CDR3 coding sequence is TGTGCCAGCAGCCAAGCCCCAAGAAATTCACCCCTCCACTTT. Translating gives CASSQAPRNSPLHF.